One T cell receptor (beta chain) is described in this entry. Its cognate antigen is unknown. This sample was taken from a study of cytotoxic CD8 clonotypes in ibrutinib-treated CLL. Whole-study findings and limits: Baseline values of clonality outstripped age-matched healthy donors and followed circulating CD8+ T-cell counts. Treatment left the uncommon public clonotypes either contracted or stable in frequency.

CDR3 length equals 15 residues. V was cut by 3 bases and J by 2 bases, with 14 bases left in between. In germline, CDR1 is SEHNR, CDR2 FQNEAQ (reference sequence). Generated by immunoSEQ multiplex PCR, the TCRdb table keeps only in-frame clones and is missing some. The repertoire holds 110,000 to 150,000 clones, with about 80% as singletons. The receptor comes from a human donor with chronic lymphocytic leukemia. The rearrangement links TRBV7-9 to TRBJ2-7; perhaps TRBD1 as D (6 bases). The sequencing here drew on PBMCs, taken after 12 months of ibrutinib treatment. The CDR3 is CASSFSQGPTYEQYF. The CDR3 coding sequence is TGTGCCAGCAGCTTTAGCCAGGGGCCGACCTACGAGCAGTACTTC.